The clone carrying this TCR beta chain was counted a few times. No antigen is known for it. MiXCR, applied by TCRdb to the 5' RACE reads, yields one record per CDR3 protein. Here the sample spans under 700,000 distinct CDR3 sequences, 17% being singletons. The CDR3 is made up of 15 amino acids. Germline-derived CDR1 and CDR2 are LGHNA and YSLEER. V was pared by 1 base and J by 4 bases, with 2 bases of the junction left unmatched. This sample was taken from a study of T cells after yellow fever vaccination. Regarding the study as a whole: Post-booster repertoires contained most primary-vaccination clones again (about 95% CD4, approximately 86% CD8). Repertoires obtained by FACS sorting could include abundant clonotypes that entered as contaminants from the bulk population. Relatively few clonotypes were ones that appeared in both CD4 and CD8 compartments. Weaker overall was a secondary response that nonetheless peaked faster, on day 5 versus 15.

This clonotype originated in a man aged 18 to 30 who received the YFV17D yellow fever vaccine. The sequencing used PBMCs, collected around 5 days after the first yellow fever vaccination. V gene TRBV4-3 combines with J gene TRBJ1-3; TRBD1 agrees at 9 bases. This CDR3 reads CASSQGTGVGNTIYF. CDR3 sequence (DNA): TGCGCCAGCAGCCAAGGGACAGGGGTAGGAAACACCATATATTTT.